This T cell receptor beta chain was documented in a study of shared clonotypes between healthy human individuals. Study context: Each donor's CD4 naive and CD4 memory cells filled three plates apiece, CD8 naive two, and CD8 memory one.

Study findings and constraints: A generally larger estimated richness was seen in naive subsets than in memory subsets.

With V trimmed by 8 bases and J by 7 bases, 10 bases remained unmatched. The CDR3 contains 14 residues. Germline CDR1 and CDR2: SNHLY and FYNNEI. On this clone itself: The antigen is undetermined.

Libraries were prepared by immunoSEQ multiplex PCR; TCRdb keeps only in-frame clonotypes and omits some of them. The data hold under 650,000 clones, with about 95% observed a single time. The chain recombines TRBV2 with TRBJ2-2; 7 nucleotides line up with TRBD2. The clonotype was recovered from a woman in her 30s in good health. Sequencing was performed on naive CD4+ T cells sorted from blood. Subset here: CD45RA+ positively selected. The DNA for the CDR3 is TGTGCCAGCGCCCCGCGAGGGGAGGGCGGGGAGCTGTTTTTT. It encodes CASAPRGEGGELFF.